This T cell receptor (beta chain) came from a study of prognosis after radiotherapy for stage I lung cancer. V shed 2 bases and J shed 0 bases, with 9 bases lying between them. The length of the CDR3 is 15 residues. Per germline, CDR1 SGDLS and CDR2 YYNGEE. Genomic DNA yielded TCR beta CDR3, amplified by two-round multiplex PCR. Primers specific to each TRBV and TRBJ gene were used in first-round PCR. Each CDR3 protein gets one entry after TCRdb re-called the multiplex PCR reads with MiXCR. The table has around 51,000 distinct CDR3 sequences, roughly 36% seen once. The sample consisted of PBMCs, taken before or after stereotactic body radiation therapy (not recorded which). This sequence was found in a donor older than 45 with non-small cell lung cancer. The rearrangement joins TRBV9 to TRBJ1-3; possibly TRBD1 for D (6 bases). The CDR3 DNA follows: TGTGCCAGCAGCGTCGGCAGGGGCTCTGGAAACACCATATATTTT. It codes for CASSVGRGSGNTIYF.